A selection of T cell receptor beta chains follows, all from one sample in a study of glioma-infiltrating T cells after dendritic cell vaccination. The method was immunoSEQ multiplex PCR; TCRdb's version includes in-frame clones alone and lacks a portion of them. The sample has 70,000 to 95,000 clones, 80% to 90% seen once. Material: blood, obtained after dendritic cell vaccination. The receptors were sampled from a human donor with glioblastoma. CDR3s include the opening cysteine and the closing phenylalanine or tryptophan. A D gene is named only where the DNA matches it firmly. The listing skips clone size in some rows; elsewhere it reads once, few, many or a size class.

V	size	D	length	J	DNA	CDR3
TRBV6-1	NA	TRBD1	14	TRBJ2-4	TGTGCCAGCTTCTCTACAGGGGGCAGGGACATTCAGTACTTC	CASFSTGGRDIQYF
TRBV15	NA	TRBD1	16	TRBJ1-1	TGTGCCACCAGCAGTGGGGACAGTAGCGTTTTCACTGAAGCTTTCTTT	CATSSGDSSVFTEAFF
TRBV4-1	NA	NA	13	TRBJ2-3	TGCGCCAGCAGCCAACTCAGGGGTTATACGCAGTATTTT	CASSQLRGYTQYF
TRBV7-9	once	TRBD1	16	TRBJ2-7	TGTGCCAGCATCCCCCTCCAGGGGACAGTTTCCTACGAGCAGTACTTC	CASIPLQGTVSYEQYF
TRBV6-5	NA	NA	15	TRBJ2-2	TGTGCCAGCAGTCAACAGGGAAGGAGAACCGGGGAGCTGTTTTTT	CASSQQGRRTGELFF
TRBV5-1	NA	NA	13	TRBJ2-1	TGCGCCAGCAGCTCTGGGCCCGAGAATGAGCAGTTCTTC	CASSSGPENEQFF
TRBV12-5	NA	NA	15	TRBJ2-3	TGTGCTAGTGAGGTCAGCGGCGGCGAGTTTGATACGCAGTATTTT	CASEVSGGEFDTQYF
TRBV29-1	NA	NA	12	TRBJ1-4	TGCAGCGCGGGCGGGATGGGGGAAAAACTGTTTTTT	CSAGGMGEKLFF
TRBV5-1	NA	NA	16	TRBJ1-5	TGCGCCAGCAGCTTGGGTCAGGGCGGTAGCAATCAGCCCCAGCATTTT	CASSLGQGGSNQPQHF
TRBV5-6	NA	NA	15	TRBJ1-1	TGTGCCAGCAGCAGAACCTGGACAGAAAACACTGAAGCTTTCTTT	CASSRTWTENTEAFF
TRBV5-3	NA	NA	14	TRBJ2-3	TGTGCCAGAAGCCCCTTAAGGGGCCCAGATACGCAGTATTTT	CARSPLRGPDTQYF
TRBV5-1	NA	TRBD1	14	TRBJ2-1	TGCGCCAGCAGCTTTGGGGACAGTTACAATGAGCAGTTCTTC	CASSFGDSYNEQFF
TRBV7-9	NA	NA	14	TRBJ2-7	TGTGCCAGCAGCGCGGACTCCAGGTCCTACGAGCAGTACTTC	CASSADSRSYEQYF
TRBV5-1	few	TRBD2	18	TRBJ2-1	TGCGCCAGCAGCTTCCAGCCCCGTTTTGCTAGCGGGATCAATGAGCAGTTCTTC	CASSFQPRFASGINEQFF
TRBV9	NA	NA	14	TRBJ2-2	TGTGCCAGCAGCGTATCGGGTCCACCCGGGGAGCTGTTTTTT	CASSVSGPPGELFF
TRBV2	NA	NA	13	TRBJ1-5	TGTGCCAGCAGTTGGACTGCCAATCAGCCCCAGCATTTT	CASSWTANQPQHF
TRBV5-4	NA	NA	14	TRBJ2-7	TGTGCCAGCAGCTTGGCAGCAGGTTCCTACGAGCAGTACTTC	CASSLAAGSYEQYF
TRBV11-2	NA	TRBD1	16	TRBJ2-7	TGTGCCAGCAGCTTAAGTAGACAGGGTTTCGCCTACGAGCAGTACTTC	CASSLSRQGFAYEQYF
TRBV6-1	NA	NA	14	TRBJ2-6	TGTGCCAGCAGTGCATTGTCCCCGACAGCCGGCGTGGCTTTC	CASSALSPTAGVAF
TRBV4-1	NA	TRBD1	14	TRBJ2-7	TGCGCCAGCAGCCAGGACAGGGGCTCCTACGAGCAGTACTTC	CASSQDRGSYEQYF
TRBV4-1	once	TRBD2	15	TRBJ2-3	TGCGCCAGCAGCCAAGGGACTAGCGACACAGATACGCAGTATTTT	CASSQGTSDTDTQYF
TRBV7-2	NA	TRBD2	15	TRBJ2-1	TGTGCCAGCAGCTTAGGGCGTCTAGCGGGGCACGAGCAGTTCTTC	CASSLGRLAGHEQFF
TRBV27	NA	NA	12	TRBJ1-2	TGTGCCAGCAGTTCGACAGATGCTAGCTACACCTTC	CASSSTDASYTF
TRBV6-1	NA	TRBD1	14	TRBJ2-7	TGTGCCAGCAGTGGCTGGGACAGGGGTTACGAGCAGTACTTC	CASSGWDRGYEQYF
TRBV5-4	NA	NA	16	TRBJ2-7	TGTGCCAGCAGCCCGTCCATCCGGACAGAGAATAACGAGCAGTACTTC	CASSPSIRTENNEQYF
TRBV19	NA	NA	16	TRBJ1-2	TGTGCCAGTAGTATCGCAGGTACGGCCGCTAACTATGGCTACACCTTC	CASSIAGTAANYGYTF
TRBV27	NA	NA	14	TRBJ2-1	TGTGCCAGCAGTTTAGCGGCATCTTACAATGAGCAGTTCTTC	CASSLAASYNEQFF
TRBV7-8	NA	TRBD1	13	TRBJ1-2	TGTGCCAGCAGCCCGGACAGGGTGGGTGGCTACACCTTC	CASSPDRVGGYTF